Presented here are 7 T cell receptor beta chains from one specimen sequenced in a study of neurological immune-mediated disorders. TCRdb re-called the 5' RACE reads with MiXCR, one entry per CDR3 protein. The top ten hold approximately 2.2% of the sample, which has 20,000 to 30,000 distinct CDR3 sequences, about 2.5% seen once. Sequencing was carried out using PBMCs. These receptors were obtained from a woman aged 45 to 65 with multiple sclerosis.

In this sample, this clonotype turned up many times. This chain links TRBV2 with TRBJ2-4; 9 bases are shared with TRBD2. CDR1 is SNHLY and CDR2 is FYNNEI in the germline V gene. V lost 2 bases to trimming and J lost 1 base; unmatched junction nucleotides: 6. The CDR3 runs 17 residues. Here the CDR3 reads CASSEKSSGVAKNIQYF. As DNA, the CDR3 is TGTGCCAGCAGTGAAAAGTCTAGCGGGGTTGCCAAAAACATTCAGTACTTC. Full variable domain (outside the CDR3, taken from reference TRBV2 and TRBJ2-4): EPEVTQTPSHQVTQMGQEVILRCVPISNHLYFYWYRQILGQKVEFLVSFYNNEISEKSEIFDDQFSVERPDGSNFTLKIRSTKLEDSAMYFCASSEKSSGVAKNIQYFGAGTRLSVL.

This clonotype showed up many times. V usage is TRBV9 and J usage is TRBJ1-2; D is perhaps TRBD1 (5 bases). The CDR3 is 15 amino acids. V was cut by 0 bases and J by 3 bases, with 12 bases left in between. CDR1 SGDLS and CDR2 YYNGEE come from the germline V gene. CDR3: CASSVDPTGDYGYTF. CDR3 nucleotides: TGTGCCAGCAGCGTAGACCCAACAGGCGACTATGGCTACACCTTC.

This clonotype was counted many times. J is TRBJ2-2 and V is TRBV7-2, with D uncertain. The CDR3 length is 16 residues. V lost 1 base and J lost 5, with 14 bases in between. Germline V gene lookup returns CDR1 SGHTA and CDR2 FQGNSA. The CDR3 nucleotides are TGTGCCAGCAGCTTAGGGGTTAGCAGGTTGACCGGGGAGCTGTTTTTT. The encoded protein is CASSLGVSRLTGELFF. Full variable domain (rest looked up from reference TRBV7-2 and TRBJ2-2): GAGVSQSPSNKVTEKGKDVELRCDPISGHTALYWYRQSLGQGLEFLIYFQGNSAPDKSGLPSDRFSAERTGGSVSTLTIQRTQQEDSAVYLCASSLGVSRLTGELFFGEGSRLTVL.

At least ten counts were recorded for this clonotype. J is TRBJ2-5 and V is TRBV20-1; D call uncertain. CDR1 and CDR2 from the germline V gene are DFQATT and SNEGSKA (reference sequence). Trimming took 3 bases from V and 2 from J, leaving 10 bases between them. The CDR3 is made up of 13 amino acids. CDR3 nucleotide sequence: TGCAGTGCTAGGTCCAGTTTTCAAGAGACCCAGTACTTC. Its protein is CSARSSFQETQYF.

This clonotype has ten or more counts. This chain connects TRBV2 to TRBJ2-1; a weak D match, TRBD2 (5 bases). CDR3 length: 13 residues. The V end lost 7 bases, the J end lost 2 bases, and 9 bases lay between the germline ends. Germline CDR1 SNHLY, CDR2 FYNNEI. The CDR3 bases are TGTGCCAGCACCGCCGGGACCTACAATGAGCAGTTCTTC. This sequence encodes CASTAGTYNEQFF. Supplemented by reference TRBV2 and TRBJ2-1, the full variable domain reads EPEVTQTPSHQVTQMGQEVILRCVPISNHLYFYWYRQILGQKVEFLVSFYNNEISEKSEIFDDQFSVERPDGSNFTLKIRSTKLEDSAMYFCASTAGTYNEQFFGPGTRLTVL.

This clonotype was counted at least ten times. The chain is built from TRBV20-1 and TRBJ1-2, with D possibly matching TRBD1 (5 bases). Germline assignment: CDR1 DFQATT and CDR2 SNEGSKA (reference sequence). This CDR3 comprises 13 residues. With 3 bases removed from V and 3 bases from J, the gap between germline ends came to 11 bases. The DNA for the CDR3 is TGCAGTGCTAGGAGGCAGGGAGACTATGGCTACACCTTC. Its protein is CSARRQGDYGYTF.

This clonotype was found many times. The CDR3 DNA is TGTGCCAGCTCACCGGGGCCATCCGCGTTCCAGCCCCAGCATTTT. Protein: CASSPGPSAFQPQHF. J is TRBJ1-5 and V is TRBV18, with a possible D match to TRBD1 (5 bases). Germline-derived CDR1 and CDR2 are KGHSH and LQKENI. V lost 3 bases and J 7 bases, leaving 16 bases between the germline ends. The CDR3 covers 15 residues. Full variable domain (remainder filled in from reference TRBV18 and TRBJ1-5): NAGVMQNPRHLVRRRGQEARLRCSPMKGHSHVYWYRQLPEEGLKFMVYLQKENIIDESGMPKERFSAEFPKEGPSILRIQQVVRGDSAAYFCASSPGPSAFQPQHFGDGTRLSIL.